The next 2 T cell receptor beta chains were all read from a single sample in a study of technical replicates of blood from several donors. TCRdb keeps only in-frame clones here, not all; method: immunoSEQ multiplex PCR. The sample contains 65,000 to 85,000 clones, roughly 98% of which appear only once. The sequenced sample consisted of T cells isolated from PBMCs. The origin of the receptors is a human donor in good health.

This clone showed up just once. The gene calls are TRBV21-1 and TRBJ1-4; TRBD1, as called in the table, went unchecked against the DNA. TRBV21-1 is annotated as a pseudogene. The CDR3 runs 15 residues. The CDR3 sequence: CASSLRDRINEKLFF. CDR3 DNA: TGTGCCAGCAGCCTCCGGGACAGGATTAATGAAAAACTGTTTTTT.

The genes are TRBV27 and TRBJ2-3; 7 bases map to TRBD2. V shed 2 bases, J shed 3 bases, and the junction held 5 bases outside the gene matches. Germline lookup yields CDR1 MNHEY and CDR2 SMNVEV (reference sequence). This CDR3 contains 15 residues. The CDR3 protein is CASSLPGGLTDTQYF. The CDR3 nucleotides read TGTGCCAGCAGTTTACCGGGAGGACTGACAGATACGCAGTATTTT.